The 16 T cell receptor beta chains in this list originate from one sample, sequenced in a study of T cell repertoires in cytomegalovirus infection. MiXCR, applied by TCRdb to the reads, yields one record per CDR3 protein. The table records roughly 700,000 distinct CDR3 sequences, around 32% of them present only once. These TCRs are of unknown antigen specificity. Specimen: cultured PBMCs, collected from culture after CMV antigen stimulation. The receptors originated from a human donor in good health (CMV status not recorded). Some clones in this sample may be carry-over from other donors' samples.

The gene calls are TRBV10-3 and TRBJ2-5; the match to TRBD1 covers 7 bases. The ends lost 4 bases at V and 7 bases at J; junction bases unmatched: 9. From germline, CDR1 is ENHRY and CDR2 SYGVKD. The CDR3 consists of 14 residues. CDR3 loop: CAISGQGPRGTQYF. DNA of the CDR3: TGTGCCATCAGTGGACAGGGCCCGAGAGGGACCCAGTACTTC.

The chain carries TRBV7-6 and TRBJ1-6, with a possible D match to TRBD1 (5 bases). Trimming left V 6 bases short and J 8 bases short, with 11 bases between. The CDR3 totals 13 residues. CDR1 is SGHVS and CDR2 is FNYEAQ in the germline V gene. The CDR3 here is CASRRQGDSPLHF. CDR3 nucleotide sequence: TGTGCCAGCAGACGGCAGGGCGATTCACCCCTCCACTTT. Together with reference TRBV7-6 and TRBJ1-6, the CDR3 gives the full variable domain: GAGVSQSPRYKVTKRGQDVALRCDPISGHVSLYWYRQALGQGPEFLTYFNYEAQQDKSGLPNDRFSAERPEGSISTLTIQRTEQRDSAMYRCASRRQGDSPLHFGNGTRLTVT.

This clonotype was picked up a small number of times. The chain carries TRBV19 and TRBJ2-5; D uncertain. Germline V gives CDR1 LNHDA, CDR2 SQIVND (reference sequence). Trimming took off 7 bases at V and 5 bases at J, with 8 bases between the two ends. This CDR3 has 11 amino acids. For the CDR3, the DNA is TGTGCCAGTACAGACCGGGAGACCCAGTACTTC. Amino acids: CASTDRETQYF.

This clonotype came up many times. This chain uses TRBV5-5 with TRBJ2-3, with D perhaps assigned TRBD1 or TRBD2 (6 bases each). The CDR3 is 14 amino acids. Germline V gene data show CDR1 as SGHKS and CDR2 as YYEKEE (reference sequence). The V gene lost 4 bases and the J gene lost 6 bases, with 15 bases spanning the gap. The CDR3 DNA reads as TGTGCCAGCAGCCGGGGGCCCCACGCGGATACGCAGTATTTT. Amino acid sequence: CASSRGPHADTQYF.

The sample holds many counts of this clonotype. The chain employs TRBV11-2 and TRBJ2-7, with D unresolved. CDR1 SGHAT and CDR2 FQNNGV come from the germline V gene. V was trimmed by 0 bases and J by 0 bases, leaving 6 bases between them. The CDR3 is 14 amino acids. CDR3 sequence (DNA): TGTGCCAGCAGCTTAGATCCGGGCTCCTACGAGCAGTACTTC. It yields the protein CASSLDPGSYEQYF.

This sequence joins TRBV5-4 and TRBJ2-1; D uncertain. There are 15 residues in the CDR3. Trimming shortened V by 0 bases and J by 1 base, and 8 bases separated the two germline ends. CDR1 and CDR2 from the germline V gene are SGHNT and YYREEE (reference sequence). DNA for the CDR3: TGTGCCAGCAGCTTGGACCCACCATCCTACAATGAGCAGTTCTTC. Encoded protein: CASSLDPPSYNEQFF.

In this sample, this clonotype turned up a few times. The rearrangement links TRBV7-2 to TRBJ2-3; 9 positions match TRBD2. Germline V CDR1 and CDR2: SGHTA, FQGNSA. The CDR3 consists of 14 residues. J gave up 6 bases and V 3 bases, and 4 bases lay outside the gene matches. CDR3 DNA: TGTGCCAGCAGCTTGTCTAGCGGGATTGATACGCAGTATTTT. Its translation is CASSLSSGIDTQYF. Looking up the rest from reference TRBV7-2 and TRBJ2-3 gives the full variable domain: GAGVSQSPSNKVTEKGKDVELRCDPISGHTALYWYRQSLGQGLEFLIYFQGNSAPDKSGLPSDRFSAERTGGSVSTLTIQRTQQEDSAVYLCASSLSSGIDTQYFGPGTRLTVL.

In this sample, this clonotype turned up many times. J is TRBJ1-2 and V is TRBV7-6; D unresolved. The CDR3 has 14 amino acids. Trimming stripped 5 bases from V and 11 bases from J, with 21 bases between. Germline V gene sequence: CDR1 SGHVS, CDR2 FNYEAQ. The DNA for the CDR3 is TGTGCCAGCAGCCCTTTTGGTCAAGATGAGAAGTACACCTTC. Its protein is CASSPFGQDEKYTF. The variable domain in full, with the rest retrieved from reference TRBV7-6 and TRBJ1-2, is GAGVSQSPRYKVTKRGQDVALRCDPISGHVSLYWYRQALGQGPEFLTYFNYEAQQDKSGLPNDRFSAERPEGSISTLTIQRTEQRDSAMYRCASSPFGQDEKYTFGSGTRLTVV.

This clonotype occurred a few times. The chain combines TRBV7-2 with TRBJ1-2; maybe TRBD1 (6 bases). V dropped 4 bases and J dropped 4 bases, with 25 bases sitting between them. Per germline, CDR1 SGHTA and CDR2 FQGNSA. The CDR3 runs to 18 residues. The CDR3 sequence: CASSSLGRDTSLFYGYTF. The CDR3 DNA reads as TGTGCCAGCAGCTCTCTAGGCCGGGACACCAGCCTCTTCTATGGCTACACCTTC.

The rearrangement links TRBV7-9 to TRBJ1-1; possible D gene TRBD1, 5 bases. CDR1 SEHNR and CDR2 FQNEAQ come from the germline V gene (reference sequence). V lost 4 bases to trimming and J lost 10 bases, with 13 bases between them. This CDR3 is built from 12 residues. CDR3 nucleotide sequence: TGTGCCAGCAGCTGGGGAGGGGACGGAGCTTTCTTT. This codes for CASSWGGDGAFF.

This clonotype occurred a few times. This chain links TRBV12-3 or TRBV12-4 with TRBJ1-5; 9 nucleotides match TRBD1. Germline trimming cut 5 bases from V and 2 bases from J; bases unmatched to any gene: 13. The CDR3 contains 18 residues. The CDR3 DNA reads as TGTGCCAGCAGTCAACCGGGACAGGGACTCTTCGGCAATCAGCCCCAGCATTTT. It is translated as CASSQPGQGLFGNQPQHF.

The chain recombines TRBV6-5 with TRBJ1-1; D is unresolved. The germline V gene encodes CDR1 MNHEY and CDR2 SVGAGI. Trimming left V 3 bases short and J 1 base short, with 15 bases between. This CDR3 has 16 amino acids. In DNA form, the CDR3 reads TGTGCCAGCAGTTATTTTTCCACGACGACGAACACTGAAGCTTTCTTT. Protein product: CASSYFSTTTNTEAFF.

This clonotype has just a few counts. The J gene is TRBJ2-7, the V gene TRBV7-9, with 7 bases lining up with TRBD2. CDR1 SEHNR and CDR2 FQNEAQ come from the germline V gene (reference sequence). The CDR3 covers 16 residues. V was pared by 1 base and J by 5 bases, with 11 bases of the junction left unmatched. CDR3 protein: CASSLERGGRTHEQYF. The CDR3 nucleotides read TGTGCCAGCAGCTTAGAGCGTGGCGGGAGAACCCACGAGCAGTACTTC.

The chain joins TRBV3-1 to TRBJ2-7; the D call may be TRBD1 or TRBD2 (5 bases each). The CDR3 loop spans 14 amino acids. V was cut by 4 bases and J by 5 bases, with 15 bases left in between. Looked up from germline, CDR1 is LGHDT and CDR2 is YNNKEL (reference sequence). CDR3 in DNA: TGTGCCAGCAGCCCGTGGGGACGCCCCAACGAGCAGTACTTC. Residues: CASSPWGRPNEQYF.

This clonotype was detected ten times or more. This chain connects TRBV7-2 to TRBJ2-3; D is undetermined. Germline loops: CDR1 SGHTA, CDR2 FQGNSA. Trimming removed 5 bases from V and 7 bases from J, with 16 bases in between. The CDR3 is 14 amino acids. The CDR3 region is CASSPATGRNTQYF. CDR3 nucleotides: TGTGCCAGCAGCCCCGCCACTGGACGGAATACGCAGTATTTT.

This clonotype was picked up a small number of times. The genes are TRBV7-2 and TRBJ1-6; D may be TRBD1 (6 bases). Germline V CDR1 and CDR2: SGHTA, FQGNSA. The V gene lost 5 bases and the J gene lost 8 bases, with 19 bases spanning the gap. The CDR3 is 16 amino acids. CDR3 loop: CASSPGSAGEYSPLHF. The CDR3 bases are TGTGCCAGCAGCCCGGGTTCGGCAGGGGAATATTCACCCCTCCACTTT.